In this sample, the clone carrying this T cell receptor (beta chain) turned up once. The table came from immunoSEQ multiplex PCR; TCRdb's copy has only in-frame clones and leaves some out. The table has around 85,000 clones, about 93% seen once. The sample belongs to a study of technical replicates of blood from a handful of donors. The clonotype originates from a human donor in good health. The material sequenced was T cells isolated from PBMCs.

As DNA, the CDR3 is TGTGCCAGTAGTTCCGGGACAGGGGCCTACAATGAGCAGTTCTTC. This codes for CASSSGTGAYNEQFF. The chain uses TRBV19 and TRBJ2-1, with 10 bases lining up with TRBD1. The CDR3 has 15 residues. The germline CDR1 and CDR2 sequences are LNHDA and SQIVND (reference sequence). V was pared by 5 bases and J by 2 bases, with 3 bases of the junction left unmatched.